This entry lists 2 T cell receptor beta chains sequenced from one sample in a study of blood T cell repertoires in COVID-19. This table comes from immunoSEQ multiplex PCR, and its TCRdb copy is limited to in-frame clones, with some not included. The sample yields some 90,000 clones, less than 85% seen once. The sample taken for sequencing was peripheral blood. These receptor sequences come from a man aged 70-80 years with active or convalescent COVID-19.

This clone was seen a few times. The chain has TRBV30 and TRBJ2-7; D gene ambiguous. The V gene lost 0 bases and the J gene lost 3 bases, with 9 bases spanning the gap. CDR3 length: 13 amino acids. Germline V gives CDR1 GTSNPN, CDR2 SVGIG (reference sequence). The CDR3: CAWSVWLYYEQYF. CDR3 nucleotides: TGTGCCTGGAGTGTCTGGCTTTACTACGAGCAGTACTTC.

V gene TRBV27 combines with J gene TRBJ2-7; 8 positions agree with TRBD1. CDR1 MNHEY and CDR2 SMNVEV come from the germline V gene (reference sequence). V gave up 5 bases and J gave up 2 bases; unmatched junction bases: 8. The CDR3 sequence is 15 residues long. The DNA for the CDR3 is TGTGCCAGCAGTATTGGGACAGGTGGTCCCTACGAGCAGTACTTC. This codes for CASSIGTGGPYEQYF.